Listed below are T cell receptor beta chains from one sample, sequenced in a study of cytomegalovirus exposure and HLA in healthy donors. The table came from immunoSEQ multiplex PCR; TCRdb's copy has only in-frame clones and leaves some out. The table lists 150,000 to 200,000 clones, about 86% of them singletons. The source material was PBMCs. These receptors came from a woman aged 25 to 39 in good health and CMV-seronegative. The CDR3 runs from the conserved cysteine through the conserved F or W. The D gene is left open where the match is weak. Some rows mark clone size as missing; the rest say once, few, many or name a class of expanded clone.

V gene	clone size	CDR3 length	D gene	J gene	CDR3 protein	CDR3 DNA
TRBV4-3	-	17	TRBD1	TRBJ2-3	CASSQSPSGQVTDTQYF	TGCGCCAGCAGCCAGTCGCCGTCCGGACAGGTCACAGATACGCAGTATTTT
TRBV12-5	-	15	-	TRBJ2-5	CASGDWDNLGETQYF	TGTGCTAGTGGTGACTGGGATAATTTGGGAGAGACCCAGTACTTC
TRBV6-1	-	15	TRBD1	TRBJ1-1	CASSGRDRSNTEAFF	TGTGCCAGCAGTGGCCGGGACAGATCGAACACTGAAGCTTTCTTT
TRBV7-9	-	17	TRBD2	TRBJ2-3	CASSSFPLAASTDTQYF	TGTGCCAGCAGCTCATTCCCCCTAGCGGCTAGCACAGATACGCAGTATTTT
TRBV9	-	15	TRBD1	TRBJ1-1	CASSTGQGNWAEAFF	TGTGCCAGCAGCACGGGACAGGGAAATTGGGCTGAAGCTTTCTTT
TRBV14	few	13	-	TRBJ1-1	CASSPNRNTEAFF	TGTGCCAGCAGCCCCAATAGAAACACTGAAGCTTTCTTT
TRBV20-1	-	11	-	TRBJ1-2	CSASGLKGYTF	TGCAGTGCTAGCGGACTGAAAGGCTACACCTTC
TRBV25-1	-	16	-	TRBJ1-4	CASSTRSRKLDEKLFF	TGTGCCAGCAGTACCAGATCAAGGAAGCTCGATGAAAAACTGTTTTTT
TRBV9	-	17	-	TRBJ2-1	CASSAEVAPSSYNEQFF	TGTGCCAGCAGCGCCGAGGTAGCACCGAGCTCCTACAATGAGCAGTTCTTC
TRBV25-1	-	13	-	TRBJ1-2	CASSGQVYDGYTF	TGTGCCAGCAGTGGACAGGTATACGATGGCTACACCTTC
TRBV5-4	-	15	-	TRBJ1-2	CASSLAGRGAYGYTF	TGTGCCAGCAGCTTGGCCGGCAGGGGAGCCTATGGCTACACCTTC
TRBV9	-	14	TRBD1	TRBJ2-7	CASSVGTGTYEQYF	TGTGCCAGCAGCGTAGGGACAGGGACCTACGAGCAGTACTTC
TRBV6-1	-	15	-	TRBJ2-5	CASSELVGSQETQYF	TGTGCCAGCAGTGAATTGGTGGGCTCCCAAGAGACCCAGTACTTC
TRBV2	-	13	TRBD1	TRBJ1-5	CASSGQGNQPQHF	TGTGCCAGCAGTGGACAGGGTAATCAGCCCCAGCATTTT
TRBV23-1	-	17	TRBD2	TRBJ2-2	CASSQTSGRRTTGELFF	TGCGCCAGCAGTCAAACTAGCGGGAGGAGAACTACCGGGGAGCTGTTTTTT
TRBV9	-	16	TRBD1	TRBJ2-2	CASSVAGTGTTGELFF	TGTGCCAGCAGCGTAGCAGGGACAGGGACCACCGGGGAGCTGTTTTTT
TRBV6-5	-	12	-	TRBJ1-1	CASSTGNTEAFF	TGTGCCAGCAGTACAGGGAACACTGAAGCTTTCTTT
TRBV6-1	-	13	-	TRBJ1-2	CASSEARGGGYTF	TGTGCCAGCAGTGAAGCGAGAGGAGGCGGCTACACCTTC